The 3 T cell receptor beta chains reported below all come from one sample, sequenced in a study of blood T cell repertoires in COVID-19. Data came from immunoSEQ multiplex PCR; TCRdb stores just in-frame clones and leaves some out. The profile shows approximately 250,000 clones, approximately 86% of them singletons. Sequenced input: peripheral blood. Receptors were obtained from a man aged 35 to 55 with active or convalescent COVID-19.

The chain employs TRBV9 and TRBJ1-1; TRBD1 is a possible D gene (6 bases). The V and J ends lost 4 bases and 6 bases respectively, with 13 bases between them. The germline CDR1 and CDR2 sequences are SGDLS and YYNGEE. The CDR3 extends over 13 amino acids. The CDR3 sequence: CASSQGIGAEAFF. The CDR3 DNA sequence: TGTGCCAGCAGCCAGGGGATTGGCGCTGAAGCTTTCTTT. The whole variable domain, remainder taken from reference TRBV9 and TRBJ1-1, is DSGVTQTPKHLITATGQRVTLRCSPRSGDLSVYWYQQSLDQGLQFLIQYYNGEERAKGNILERFSAQQFPDLHSELNLSSLELGDSALYFCASSQGIGAEAFFGQGTRLTVV.

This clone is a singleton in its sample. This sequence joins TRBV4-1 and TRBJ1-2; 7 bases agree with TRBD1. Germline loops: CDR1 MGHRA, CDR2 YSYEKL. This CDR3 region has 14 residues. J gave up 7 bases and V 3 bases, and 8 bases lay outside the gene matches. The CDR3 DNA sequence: TGCGCCAGCAGCCACGCTAACACAGGGGTTGGCTACACCTTC. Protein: CASSHANTGVGYTF.

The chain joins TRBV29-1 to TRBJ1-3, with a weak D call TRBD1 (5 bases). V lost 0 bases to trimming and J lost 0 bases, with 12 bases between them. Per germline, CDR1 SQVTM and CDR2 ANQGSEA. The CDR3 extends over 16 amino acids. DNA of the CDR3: TGCAGCGTTGAAGATACACAGGTTCGCTCTGGAAACACCATATATTTT. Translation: CSVEDTQVRSGNTIYF. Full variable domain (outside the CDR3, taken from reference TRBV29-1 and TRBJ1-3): SAVISQKPSRDICQRGTSLTIQCQVDSQVTMMFWYRQQPGQSLTLIATANQGSEATYESGFVIDKFPISRPNLTFSTLTVSNMSPEDSSIYLCSVEDTQVRSGNTIYFGEGSWLTVV.